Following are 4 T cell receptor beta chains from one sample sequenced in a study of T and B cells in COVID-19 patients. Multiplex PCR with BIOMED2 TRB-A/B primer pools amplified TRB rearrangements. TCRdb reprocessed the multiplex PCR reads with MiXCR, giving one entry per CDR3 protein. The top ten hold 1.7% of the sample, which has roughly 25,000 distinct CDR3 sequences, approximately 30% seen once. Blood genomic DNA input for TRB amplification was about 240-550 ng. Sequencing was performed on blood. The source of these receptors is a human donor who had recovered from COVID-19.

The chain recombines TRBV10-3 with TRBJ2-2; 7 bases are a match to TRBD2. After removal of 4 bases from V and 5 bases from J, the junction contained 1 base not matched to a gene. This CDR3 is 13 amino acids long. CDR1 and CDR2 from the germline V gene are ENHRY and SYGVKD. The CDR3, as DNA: TGTGCCATCAGTGGGGGGGGTACCGGGGAGCTGTTTTTT. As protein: CAISGGGTGELFF.

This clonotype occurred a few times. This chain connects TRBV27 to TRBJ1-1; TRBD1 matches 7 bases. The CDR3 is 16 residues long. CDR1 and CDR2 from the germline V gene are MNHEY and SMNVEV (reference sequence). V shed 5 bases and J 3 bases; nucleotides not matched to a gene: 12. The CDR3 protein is CASSTGAFPGDTEAFF. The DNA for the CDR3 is TGTGCCAGCAGTACAGGGGCCTTTCCCGGGGACACTGAAGCTTTCTTT.

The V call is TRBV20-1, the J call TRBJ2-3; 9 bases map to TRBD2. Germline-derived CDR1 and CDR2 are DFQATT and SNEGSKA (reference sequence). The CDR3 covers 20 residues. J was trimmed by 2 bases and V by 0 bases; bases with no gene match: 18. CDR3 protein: CSARDRKAGGHEPLTDTQYF. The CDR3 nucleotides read TGCAGTGCTAGAGATAGGAAAGCGGGGGGCCATGAACCACTCACAGATACGCAGTATTTT.

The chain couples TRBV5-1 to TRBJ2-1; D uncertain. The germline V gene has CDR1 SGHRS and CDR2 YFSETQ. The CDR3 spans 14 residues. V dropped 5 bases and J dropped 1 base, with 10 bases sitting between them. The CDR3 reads CASRASPSYNEQFF. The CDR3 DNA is TGCGCCAGCAGAGCTTCCCCTTCCTACAATGAGCAGTTCTTC.